This T cell receptor beta chain was sequenced in a study of response to subunit inactivated influenza vaccine. One entry per CDR3 protein results from TCRdb running MiXCR on the RT-PCR reads. The sample shows about 700,000 distinct CDR3 sequences, 15% to 19% of them seen only once. This clonotype was detected only a few times. Trimming took 3 bases from V and 6 from J; bases not matched to a gene: 5. This CDR3 contains 15 residues. Germline V gene data show CDR1 as MGHRA and CDR2 as YSYEKL. The input for sequencing was PBMCs from blood, taken 11 to 12 days after vaccination. The V call is TRBV4-1, the J call TRBJ2-1; 10 positions match TRBD1. The source is a man between 50 and 59 years old who received an inactivated influenza vaccine. The DNA for the CDR3 is TGCGCCAGCAGCCACTTGACAGGGGGCTTCAATGAGCAGTTCTTC. Amino acid sequence: CASSHLTGGFNEQFF.